This T cell receptor beta chain was captured in a study of shared T cell receptors in the human thymus. Using immunoSEQ multiplex PCR, the repertoire was profiled, and TCRdb retains in-frame clones only, with some absent. The repertoire has under 700,000 clones, about 84% of them found once; the top ten carry more than 0.01%. Germline V gene data show CDR1 as MNHEY and CDR2 as SMNVEV (reference sequence). The ends were cut back, 5 bases at V and 0 bases at J, with 14 bases in the middle. The CDR3 sequence is 15 residues long. The same sample was also used in a study of human thymus T cells. That investigation notes: Corrective surgery for congenital heart defects was being performed on the healthy Finnish infants who were the donors. Thymic samples were excised during corrective heart operations. Thymic and blood repertoires showed apparently biased V and J gene usage. Related research reported highly overlapping thymic repertoires among unrelated individuals.

The gene calls are TRBV27 and TRBJ2-7; D is uncertain. The source of this sequence is a boy under two years old with a congenital heart defect. Sequencing was performed on thymocytes. The CDR3 region is CASSPSGLISYEQYF. Written as DNA, the CDR3 is TGTGCCAGCAGTCCCTCAGGCCTCATCTCCTACGAGCAGTACTTC.